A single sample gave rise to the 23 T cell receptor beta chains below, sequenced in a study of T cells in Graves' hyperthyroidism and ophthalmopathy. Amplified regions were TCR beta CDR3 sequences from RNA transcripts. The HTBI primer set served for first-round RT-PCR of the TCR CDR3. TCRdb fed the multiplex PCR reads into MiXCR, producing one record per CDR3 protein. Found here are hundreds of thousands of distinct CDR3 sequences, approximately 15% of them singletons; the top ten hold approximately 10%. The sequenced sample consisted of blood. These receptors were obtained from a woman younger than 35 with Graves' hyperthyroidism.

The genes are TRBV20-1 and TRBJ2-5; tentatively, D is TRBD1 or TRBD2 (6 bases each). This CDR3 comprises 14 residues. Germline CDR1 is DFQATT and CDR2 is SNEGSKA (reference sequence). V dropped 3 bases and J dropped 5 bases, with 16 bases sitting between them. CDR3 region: CSASRRGRWETQYF. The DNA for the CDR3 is TGCAGTGCTAGTCGAAGGGGGAGGTGGGAGACCCAGTACTTC.

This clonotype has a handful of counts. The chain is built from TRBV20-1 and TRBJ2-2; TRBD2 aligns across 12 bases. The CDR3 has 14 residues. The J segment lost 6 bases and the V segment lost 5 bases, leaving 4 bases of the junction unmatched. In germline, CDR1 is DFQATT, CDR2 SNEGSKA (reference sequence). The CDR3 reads CSARLAGVAGELFF. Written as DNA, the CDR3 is TGCAGTGCTCGACTAGCGGGAGTGGCCGGGGAGCTGTTTTTT.

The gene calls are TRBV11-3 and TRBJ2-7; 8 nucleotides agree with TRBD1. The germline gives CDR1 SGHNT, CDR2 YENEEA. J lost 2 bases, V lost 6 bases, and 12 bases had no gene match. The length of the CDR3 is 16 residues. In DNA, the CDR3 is TGTGCCAGCAGTGTCCGCCGGGACAGGAACACCTACGAGCAGTACTTC. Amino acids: CASSVRRDRNTYEQYF. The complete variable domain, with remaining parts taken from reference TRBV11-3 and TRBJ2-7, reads EAGVVQSPRYKIIEKKQPVAFWCNPISGHNTLYWYLQNLGQGPELLIRYENEEAVDDSQLPKDRFSAERLKGVDSTLKIQPAELGDSAVYLCASSVRRDRNTYEQYFGPGTRLTVT.

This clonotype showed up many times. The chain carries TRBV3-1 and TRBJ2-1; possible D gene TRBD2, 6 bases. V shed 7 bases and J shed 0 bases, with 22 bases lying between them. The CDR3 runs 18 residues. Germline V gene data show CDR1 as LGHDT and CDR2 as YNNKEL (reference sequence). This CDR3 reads CASNSEGGIASSYNEQFF. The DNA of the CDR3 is TGTGCCAGCAACTCAGAGGGCGGGATTGCTAGCTCCTACAATGAGCAGTTCTTC.

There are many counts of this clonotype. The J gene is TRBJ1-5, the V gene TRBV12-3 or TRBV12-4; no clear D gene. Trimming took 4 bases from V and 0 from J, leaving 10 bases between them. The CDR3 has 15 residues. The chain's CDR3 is CASSSPDDSNQPQHF. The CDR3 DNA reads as TGTGCCAGCAGTTCCCCGGACGATAGCAATCAGCCCCAGCATTTT.

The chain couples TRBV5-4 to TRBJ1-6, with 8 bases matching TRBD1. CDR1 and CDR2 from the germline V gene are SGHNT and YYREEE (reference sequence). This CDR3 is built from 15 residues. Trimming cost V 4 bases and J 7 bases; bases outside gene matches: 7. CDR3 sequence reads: CASSHRDRGNSPLHF. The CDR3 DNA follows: TGTGCCAGCAGCCATAGAGACAGGGGAAATTCACCCCTCCACTTT.

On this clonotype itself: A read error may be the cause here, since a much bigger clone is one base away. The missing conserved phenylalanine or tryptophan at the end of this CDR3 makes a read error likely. The CDR3 sequence: CASSATGTGGYGYTS. CDR3 DNA: TGTGCCAGCAGTGCAACCGGGACAGGGGGCTATGGCTACACCTCC. The chain recombines TRBV12-3 or TRBV12-4 with TRBJ1-2; 11 bases are a match to TRBD1. The V and J ends lost 5 bases and 4 bases, in that order; junction bases with no gene match: 6. The CDR3 has 15 residues.

As DNA, the CDR3 is TGTGCCAGCAGCCCCGGCAGGGCTCAGCCCCAGCATTTT. It encodes CASSPGRAQPQHF. V and J are TRBV7-2 and TRBJ1-5; D may be TRBD1 (5 bases). The CDR3 extends over 13 amino acids. Germline V gene sequence: CDR1 SGHTA, CDR2 FQGNSA. V lost 5 bases, J lost 6 bases, and 11 bases lay in between.

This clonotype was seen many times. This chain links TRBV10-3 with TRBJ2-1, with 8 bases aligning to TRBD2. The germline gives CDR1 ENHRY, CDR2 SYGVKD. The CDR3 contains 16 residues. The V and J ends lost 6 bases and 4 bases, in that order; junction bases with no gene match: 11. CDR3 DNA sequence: TGTGCCATCAGCGGACTAGCACAAAAGGAATACAATGAGCAGTTCTTC. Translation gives CAISGLAQKEYNEQFF.

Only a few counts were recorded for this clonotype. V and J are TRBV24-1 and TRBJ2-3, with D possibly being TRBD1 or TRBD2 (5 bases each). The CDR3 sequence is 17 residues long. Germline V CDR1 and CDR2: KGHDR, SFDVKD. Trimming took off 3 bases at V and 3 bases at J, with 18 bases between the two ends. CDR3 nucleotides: TGTGCCACCAGTGATATACACCGGGACCCTAGGACAGATACGCAGTATTTT. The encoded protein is CATSDIHRDPRTDTQYF.

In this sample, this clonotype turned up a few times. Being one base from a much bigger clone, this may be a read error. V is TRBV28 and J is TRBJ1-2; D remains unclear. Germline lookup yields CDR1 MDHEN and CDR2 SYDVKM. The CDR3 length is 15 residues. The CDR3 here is CAGSQGRPGRYGYTF. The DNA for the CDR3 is TGTGCCGGCAGCCAAGGGAGGCCCGGGCGCTATGGCTACACCTTC.

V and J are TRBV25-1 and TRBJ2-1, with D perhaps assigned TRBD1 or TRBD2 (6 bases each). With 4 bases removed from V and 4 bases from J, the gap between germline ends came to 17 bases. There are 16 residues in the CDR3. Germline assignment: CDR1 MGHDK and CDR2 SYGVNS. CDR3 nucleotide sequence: TGTGCCAGCAGTGCCGGGTCACAGGGACTTTACAATGAGCAGTTCTTC. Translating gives CASSAGSQGLYNEQFF.

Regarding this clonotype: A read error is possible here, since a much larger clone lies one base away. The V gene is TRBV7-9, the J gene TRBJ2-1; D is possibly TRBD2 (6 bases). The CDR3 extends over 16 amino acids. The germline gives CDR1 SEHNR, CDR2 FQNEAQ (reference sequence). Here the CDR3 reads CASSSGLLQRSNEQSF. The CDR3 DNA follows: TGTGCCAGCAGCTCTGGACTACTACAGCGGTCCAATGAGCAGTCCTTC.

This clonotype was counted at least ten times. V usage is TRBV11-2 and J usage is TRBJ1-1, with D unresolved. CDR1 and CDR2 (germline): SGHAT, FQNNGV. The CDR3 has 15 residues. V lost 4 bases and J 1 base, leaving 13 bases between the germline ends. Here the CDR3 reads CASSSLRSWNTEAFF. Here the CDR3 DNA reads TGTGCCAGCAGCTCCCTTCGGAGCTGGAACACTGAAGCTTTCTTT.

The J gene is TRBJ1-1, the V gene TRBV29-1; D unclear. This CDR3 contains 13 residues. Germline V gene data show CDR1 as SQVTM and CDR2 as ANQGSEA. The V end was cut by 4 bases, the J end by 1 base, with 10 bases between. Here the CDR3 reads CSVVELANTEAFF. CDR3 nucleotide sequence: TGCAGCGTTGTGGAATTGGCGAACACTGAAGCTTTCTTT. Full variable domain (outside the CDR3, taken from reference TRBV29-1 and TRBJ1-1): SAVISQKPSRDICQRGTSLTIQCQVDSQVTMMFWYRQQPGQSLTLIATANQGSEATYESGFVIDKFPISRPNLTFSTLTVSNMSPEDSSIYLCSVVELANTEAFFGQGTRLTVV.

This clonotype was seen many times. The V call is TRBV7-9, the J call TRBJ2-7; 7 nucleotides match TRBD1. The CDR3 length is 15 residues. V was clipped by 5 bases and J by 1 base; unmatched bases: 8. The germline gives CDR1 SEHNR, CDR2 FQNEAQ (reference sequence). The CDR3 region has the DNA TGTGCCAGCAGCCACAAAAGACAGGGTTCCTACGAGCAGTACTTC. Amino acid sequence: CASSHKRQGSYEQYF. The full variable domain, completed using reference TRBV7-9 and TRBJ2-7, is DTGVSQNPRHKITKRGQNVTFRCDPISEHNRLYWYRQTLGQGPEFLTYFQNEAQLEKSRLLSDRFSAERPKGSFSTLEIQRTEQGDSAMYLCASSHKRQGSYEQYFGPGTRLTVT.

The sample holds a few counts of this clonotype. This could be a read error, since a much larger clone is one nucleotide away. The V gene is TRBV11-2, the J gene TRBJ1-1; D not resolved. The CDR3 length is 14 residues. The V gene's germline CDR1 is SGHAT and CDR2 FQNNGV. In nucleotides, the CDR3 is TGTGTCAGCAGCTTAGGGTGGAGTGGCACTGAAGCTTTCTTT. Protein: CVSSLGWSGTEAFF.

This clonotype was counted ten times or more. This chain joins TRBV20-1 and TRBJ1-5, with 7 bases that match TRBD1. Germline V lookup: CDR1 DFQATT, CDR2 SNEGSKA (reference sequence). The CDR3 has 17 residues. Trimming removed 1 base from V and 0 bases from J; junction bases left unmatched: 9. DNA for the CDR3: TGCAGTGCTAGAGGTGGAGGGACAGCTTATAGCAATCAGCCCCAGCATTTT. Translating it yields CSARGGGTAYSNQPQHF.

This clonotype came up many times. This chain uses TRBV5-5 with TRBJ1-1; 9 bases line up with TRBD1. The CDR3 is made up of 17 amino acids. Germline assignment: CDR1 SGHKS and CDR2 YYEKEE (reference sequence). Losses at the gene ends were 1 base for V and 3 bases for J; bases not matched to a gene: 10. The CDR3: CASSLRVGDRVDTEAFF. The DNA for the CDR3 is TGTGCCAGCAGCTTGCGCGTGGGGGACAGGGTCGACACTGAAGCTTTCTTT.

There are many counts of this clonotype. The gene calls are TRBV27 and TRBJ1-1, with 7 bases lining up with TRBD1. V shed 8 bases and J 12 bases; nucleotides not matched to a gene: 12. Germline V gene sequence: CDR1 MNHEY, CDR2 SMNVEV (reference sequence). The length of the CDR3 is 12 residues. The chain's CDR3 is CASGKEGAIPFF. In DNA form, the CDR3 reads TGTGCCAGCGGAAAGGAGGGGGCGATCCCTTTCTTT.

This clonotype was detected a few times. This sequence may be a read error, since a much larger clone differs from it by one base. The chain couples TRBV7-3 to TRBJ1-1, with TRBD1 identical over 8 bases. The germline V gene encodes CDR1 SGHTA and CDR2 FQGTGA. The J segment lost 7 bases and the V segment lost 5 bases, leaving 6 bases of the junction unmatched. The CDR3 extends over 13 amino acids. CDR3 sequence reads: CASSPLGTGEAFF. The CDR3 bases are TGTGCCAGCAGCCCACTGGGGACAGGTGAAGCTTTCTTT.

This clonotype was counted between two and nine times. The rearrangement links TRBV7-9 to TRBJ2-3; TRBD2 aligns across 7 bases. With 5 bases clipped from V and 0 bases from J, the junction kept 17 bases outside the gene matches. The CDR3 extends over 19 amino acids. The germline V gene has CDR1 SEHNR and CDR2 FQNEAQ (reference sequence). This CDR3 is CASSEGAAGVVVSTDTQYF. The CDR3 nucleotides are TGTGCCAGCAGCGAAGGGGCGGCGGGGGTGGTGGTTAGCACAGATACGCAGTATTTT. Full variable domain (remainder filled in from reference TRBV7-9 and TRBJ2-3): DTGVSQNPRHKITKRGQNVTFRCDPISEHNRLYWYRQTLGQGPEFLTYFQNEAQLEKSRLLSDRFSAERPKGSFSTLEIQRTEQGDSAMYLCASSEGAAGVVVSTDTQYFGPGTRLTVL.

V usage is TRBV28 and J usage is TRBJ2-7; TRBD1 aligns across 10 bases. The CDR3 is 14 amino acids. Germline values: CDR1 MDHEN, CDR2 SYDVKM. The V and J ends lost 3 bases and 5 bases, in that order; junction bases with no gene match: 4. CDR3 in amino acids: CASSLTTGGHEQYF. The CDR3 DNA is TGTGCCAGCAGTTTGACGACAGGGGGCCACGAGCAGTACTTC.